These 27 T cell receptor beta chains originate from one sample sequenced in a study of early T cells in non-severe SARS-CoV-2 infection. Using its own MiXCR run on the 5' RACE reads, TCRdb lists one record per CDR3 protein. Here the sample spans some 30,000 distinct CDR3 sequences, approximately 6.3% being singletons. Sequenced sample: whole blood. These receptors were taken from an adult who was a healthcare worker with PCR-confirmed SARS-CoV-2 infection or an uninfected control (not recorded which).

This clonotype was picked up many times. The chain carries TRBV20-1 and TRBJ2-3; TRBD2 matches 9 bases. Germline loops: CDR1 DFQATT, CDR2 SNEGSKA (reference sequence). The CDR3 runs to 12 residues. Losses at the gene ends were 6 bases for V and 6 bases for J; bases not matched to a gene: 4. DNA for the CDR3: TGCAGTGCGGCTAGCGGGGATGATACGCAGTATTTT. It codes for CSAASGDDTQYF.

Worth noting for this clonotype: A much larger clone sits a single nucleotide away, making a read error possible. The CDR3 loop is CSALDRTRLAGALGYF. CDR3 DNA sequence: TGCAGTGCCCTCGACCGCACCCGACTAGCGGGAGCCTTAGGGTACTTC. The chain couples TRBV20-1 to TRBJ2-5; TRBD2 aligns across 12 bases. The CDR3 length is 16 residues. V was pared by 6 bases and J by 13 bases, with 21 bases of the junction left unmatched. CDR1 DFQATT and CDR2 SNEGSKA come from the germline V gene (reference sequence).

This clonotype was counted ten times or more. The J gene is TRBJ2-1, the V gene TRBV7-2; 10 bases are shared with TRBD2. Germline loops: CDR1 SGHTA, CDR2 FQGNSA. The CDR3 runs 14 residues. V lost 1 base, J lost 6 bases, and 0 bases stayed unmatched. The DNA for the CDR3 is TGTGCCAGCAGCTTAGTAGCGGGGGGCAATGAGCAGTTCTTC. Translation: CASSLVAGGNEQFF.

This clonotype was seen many times. The rearrangement links TRBV5-5 to TRBJ2-3; D remains unclear. The germline V and J ends were trimmed by 4 bases and 0 bases, with 6 bases remaining between them. Germline V lookup: CDR1 SGHKS, CDR2 YYEKEE (reference sequence). The length of the CDR3 is 13 residues. The CDR3 bases are TGTGCCAGCAGCACCACTAGCACAGATACGCAGTATTTT. Encoded protein: CASSTTSTDTQYF.

This clonotype was counted between two and nine times. The chain recombines TRBV5-1 with TRBJ1-2; 8 bases map to TRBD1. In germline, CDR1 is SGHRS, CDR2 YFSETQ. The CDR3 is made up of 14 amino acids. The V and J ends lost 4 bases and 3 bases, in that order; junction bases with no gene match: 5. The CDR3 coding sequence is TGCGCCAGCAGCATACAGGGGGGAGACTATGGCTACACCTTC. Translated: CASSIQGGDYGYTF.

This clonotype was recorded many times. The chain links TRBV20-1 to TRBJ2-4, with a possible D match to TRBD1 (6 bases). CDR1 is DFQATT, CDR2 SNEGSKA, per germline (reference sequence). This CDR3 comprises 14 residues. The V gene lost 6 bases and the J gene lost 1 base, with 13 bases spanning the gap. The CDR3 sequence is CSAGLQGAKNIQYF. Written as DNA, the CDR3 is TGCAGTGCGGGCTTACAGGGTGCCAAAAACATTCAGTACTTC.

This rearrangement joins TRBV19 to TRBJ1-3; 8 bases are a match to TRBD1. Germline V gives CDR1 LNHDA, CDR2 SQIVND (reference sequence). V lost 5 bases and J lost 4; bases outside the gene matches: 13. The CDR3 spans 17 residues. CDR3 sequence reads: CASSGWTGQAGGNTIYF. As DNA, the CDR3 is TGTGCCAGTAGTGGTTGGACGGGACAGGCGGGAGGAAACACCATATATTTT.

The rearrangement joins TRBV7-6 to TRBJ2-3; the D is unclear. The CDR3 is made up of 13 amino acids. Trimming cost V 2 bases and J 3 bases, with 6 bases left between them. Germline V gene lookup returns CDR1 SGHVS and CDR2 FNYEAQ. Here the CDR3 reads CASSLLRTDTQYF. The CDR3 DNA reads TGTGCCAGCAGCTTACTGCGTACAGATACGCAGTATTTT.

This clonotype has ten or more counts. This chain connects TRBV19 to TRBJ1-5; TRBD1 agrees at 8 bases. Losses at the gene ends were 7 bases for V and 6 bases for J; bases not matched to a gene: 5. Germline CDR1 and CDR2: LNHDA and SQIVND (reference sequence). CDR3 length: 13 amino acids. The CDR3 is CASKDRVGQPQHF. CDR3 DNA sequence: TGTGCCAGTAAGGACAGGGTAGGTCAGCCCCAGCATTTT.

This chain uses TRBV28 with TRBJ2-5; 8 bases map to TRBD2. The V segment lost 6 bases and the J segment 5 bases; nucleotides outside the gene matches: 2. The germline gives CDR1 MDHEN, CDR2 SYDVKM. CDR3 length: 12 amino acids. The CDR3 DNA is TGTGCCAGCAGACCGGGGGGGGAGACCCAGTACTTC. Residues: CASRPGGETQYF.

There are many counts of this clonotype. V is TRBV28 and J is TRBJ2-4; tentatively, D is TRBD2 (5 bases). Germline V gene sequence: CDR1 MDHEN, CDR2 SYDVKM. The V gene lost 11 bases and the J gene lost 5 bases, with 16 bases spanning the gap. The CDR3 extends over 13 amino acids. The CDR3 coding sequence is TGTGCCGTAAACACCGGGAACGAAAACATTCAGTACTTC. Translation: CAVNTGNENIQYF.

This clonotype was seen at least ten times. This chain connects TRBV3-1 to TRBJ1-5; D remains ambiguous. The ends were cut back, 1 base at V and 5 bases at J, with 15 bases in the middle. Germline V gene sequence: CDR1 LGHDT, CDR2 YNNKEL (reference sequence). CDR3 length: 16 amino acids. The CDR3 coding sequence is TGTGCCAGCAGCCAAGGTCTAGGAGGGAGGTATCAGCCCCAGCATTTT. Amino acid sequence: CASSQGLGGRYQPQHF.

The CDR3 loop is CASSVGGQDYEQYF. In DNA form, the CDR3 reads TGTGCCAGCAGCGTAGGTGGACAGGACTACGAGCAGTACTTC. The gene calls are TRBV9 and TRBJ2-7; TRBD1 agrees at 7 bases. Germline V lookup: CDR1 SGDLS, CDR2 YYNGEE. The CDR3 is made up of 14 amino acids. Germline trimming cut 0 bases from V and 3 bases from J; bases unmatched to any gene: 3.

This clonotype was counted many times. The V and J genes are TRBV6-5 and TRBJ1-1; no clear D. With 6 bases removed from V and 0 bases from J, the gap between germline ends came to 11 bases. CDR3 length equals 14 residues. The germline CDR1 and CDR2 sequences are MNHEY and SVGAGI. CDR3 in DNA: TGTGCCAGCAGAAAACAGAGTTTGAACACTGAAGCTTTCTTT. Translating gives CASRKQSLNTEAFF.

This clonotype was counted many times. The CDR3 protein is CASSQDPADFGELFF. CDR3 DNA: TGTGCCAGCAGCCAAGACCCCGCGGATTTCGGGGAGCTGTTTTTT. The V and J genes are TRBV3-1 and TRBJ2-2, with no clear D. From germline, CDR1 is LGHDT and CDR2 YNNKEL (reference sequence). V was cut by 0 bases and J by 7 bases, with 12 bases left in between. The CDR3 loop spans 15 amino acids.

This chain joins TRBV7-2 and TRBJ2-2; D is perhaps TRBD1 (6 bases). The CDR3 spans 15 residues. V shed 6 bases and J shed 5 bases, with 16 bases lying between them. The germline CDR1 and CDR2 sequences are SGHTA and FQGNSA. CDR3 amino acids: CASSSYRVGTGELFF. Here the CDR3 DNA reads TGTGCCAGCAGTTCCTACAGGGTTGGGACCGGGGAGCTGTTTTTT.

This clonotype was seen repeatedly, ten times or more. The gene calls are TRBV6-5 and TRBJ1-2, with D perhaps TRBD1 (6 bases). The CDR3 is 13 residues long. CDR1 is MNHEY and CDR2 is SVGAGI in the germline V gene. V dropped 2 bases and J dropped 4 bases, with 8 bases sitting between them. This chain's CDR3 is CASSYGQFYGYTF. The CDR3 DNA follows: TGTGCCAGCAGTTACGGACAGTTCTATGGCTACACCTTC.

This clonotype was seen repeatedly, ten times or more. V is TRBV30 and J is TRBJ2-7, with D perhaps TRBD1 (6 bases). The CDR3 extends over 15 amino acids. Per the germline V gene, CDR1 is GTSNPN and CDR2 is SVGIG (reference sequence). The germline V and J ends were trimmed by 0 bases and 7 bases, with 19 bases remaining between them. The CDR3 nucleotides are TGTGCCTGGAGTGTACCGGGGCCTTTTAGGGGGGAGCAGTACTTC. It is translated as CAWSVPGPFRGEQYF.

This clonotype was counted a few times. V gene TRBV11-2 combines with J gene TRBJ2-7; possible D gene TRBD1, 6 bases. The CDR3 length is 14 residues. CDR1 is SGHAT, CDR2 FQNNGV, per germline. Deletions cut 4 bases from V and 2 bases from J, with 12 bases between. The CDR3 here is CASSSRGFTYEQYF. CDR3 in DNA: TGTGCCAGCAGCTCCAGGGGATTCACCTACGAGCAGTACTTC.

This clonotype came up many times. V usage is TRBV6-6 and J usage is TRBJ2-3; TRBD2 matches 8 bases. Germline-derived CDR1 and CDR2 are MNHNY and SVGAGI (reference sequence). V lost 6 bases, J lost 2 bases, and 10 bases stayed unmatched. The CDR3 runs to 16 residues. This CDR3 reads CASSPEVAGYTDTQYF. The CDR3 DNA reads as TGTGCCAGCAGCCCCGAGGTAGCGGGATACACAGATACGCAGTATTTT.

The genes are TRBV4-1 and TRBJ2-5; 9 bases are a match to TRBD2. J gave up 0 bases and V 3 bases, and 14 bases lay outside the gene matches. CDR3 length: 19 amino acids. Germline loops: CDR1 MGHRA, CDR2 YSYEKL. The CDR3 region has the DNA TGCGCCAGCAGCCAGGCCCGGCTGGTAGCGGGGGAGTACCAAGAGACCCAGTACTTC. Translation gives CASSQARLVAGEYQETQYF.

This clonotype has more than one count but fewer than ten. The V gene is TRBV12-3 or TRBV12-4, the J gene TRBJ2-2; D not certain. The CDR3 totals 13 residues. The V end was cut by 5 bases, the J end by 5 bases, with 9 bases between. The CDR3 DNA is TGTGCCAGCAGTCCTTGGAGAACCGGGGAGCTGTTTTTT. This codes for CASSPWRTGELFF.

This clonotype was observed many times. The rearrangement uses TRBV6-6 and TRBJ2-2; no reliable D call. Germline CDR1 is MNHNY and CDR2 is SVGAGI (reference sequence). V lost 2 bases and J lost 5, with 12 bases in between. The CDR3 has 15 residues. The CDR3 DNA is TGTGCCAGCAGTTACAAAAGGCCCTCGACCGGGGAGCTGTTTTTT. It specifies CASSYKRPSTGELFF.

This clonotype was recorded at least ten times. The chain links TRBV7-9 to TRBJ2-7, with a tentative D call TRBD2 (6 bases). This CDR3 comprises 15 residues. Germline V gives CDR1 SEHNR, CDR2 FQNEAQ (reference sequence). The V end lost 5 bases, the J end lost 4 bases, and 18 bases lay between the germline ends. The CDR3 nucleotides are TGTGCCAGCAGCCCCTACGTAGGAGGGGTGTACGAGCAGTACTTC. Protein product: CASSPYVGGVYEQYF.

This clonotype appeared many times. The rearrangement links TRBV28 to TRBJ1-2; TRBD1 matches at 9 bases. V lost 8 bases, J lost 3 bases, and 10 bases stayed unmatched. CDR1 and CDR2 (germline): MDHEN, SYDVKM. The CDR3 totals 15 residues. This CDR3 reads CASHPRDRADYGYTF. In DNA, the CDR3 is TGTGCCAGCCACCCCCGGGACAGGGCCGACTATGGCTACACCTTC.

This clonotype has only one observation. The CDR3, as DNA: TGTGCCAGCAGAGCCGGGACAGTTAATTCACCCCTCCACTTT. Translating it yields CASRAGTVNSPLHF. The gene calls are TRBV2 and TRBJ1-6, with 7 bases identical to TRBD1. The CDR3 is 14 residues long. Trimming cost V 6 bases and J 6 bases; bases outside gene matches: 5. Germline CDR1 is SNHLY and CDR2 is FYNNEI.

This clonotype was recorded many times. DNA of the CDR3: TGTGCCAGCAGCTCAGACACAAACACCGGGGAGCTGTTTTTT. Translation: CASSSDTNTGELFF. This sequence joins TRBV7-6 and TRBJ2-2, with D unclear. The CDR3 is 14 residues long. The germline V gene has CDR1 SGHVS and CDR2 FNYEAQ. Trimming shortened V by 4 bases and J by 2 bases, and 8 bases separated the two germline ends.